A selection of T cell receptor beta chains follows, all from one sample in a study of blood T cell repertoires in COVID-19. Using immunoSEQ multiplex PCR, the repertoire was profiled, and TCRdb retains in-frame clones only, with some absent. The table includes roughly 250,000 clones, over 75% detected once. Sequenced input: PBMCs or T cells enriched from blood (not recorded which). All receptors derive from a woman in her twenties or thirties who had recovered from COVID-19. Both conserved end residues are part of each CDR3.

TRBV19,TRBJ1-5,CASSTIPPRARYNQPQHF
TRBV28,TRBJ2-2,CASSAIGSGELFF
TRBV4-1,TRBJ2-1,CASSVLAGDYNEQFF
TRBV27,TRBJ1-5,CASSLIRTGDQPQHF
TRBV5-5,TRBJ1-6,CASSSLASYNSPLHF
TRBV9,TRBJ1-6,CASSITTQGGGNSPLHF
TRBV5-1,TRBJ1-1,CASSLARQGAVNTEAFF
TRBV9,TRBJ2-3,CASSVRNEVLHRTDTQYF
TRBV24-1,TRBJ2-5,CATTGTGAETQYF
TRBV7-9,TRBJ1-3,CASSPSSWGHPGNTIYF
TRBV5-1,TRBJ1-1,CASSTSGQLNTEAFF
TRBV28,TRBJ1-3,CASSPIPGTLSGNTIYF
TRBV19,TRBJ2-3,CASSALDSWSTDTQYF
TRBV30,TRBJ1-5,CAWSRQGNQPQHF
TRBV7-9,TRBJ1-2,CASSLAGHDRQPEGYTF
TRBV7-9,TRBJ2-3,CASSLVAGADTQYF
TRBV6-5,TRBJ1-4,CASSWDRPSTNEKLFF
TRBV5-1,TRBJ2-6,CASSPGISGANVLTF
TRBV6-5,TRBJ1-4,CASSQTGTGGEKLFF
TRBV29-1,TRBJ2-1,CSVGENEQFF
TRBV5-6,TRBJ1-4,CASSLRTGSNEKLFF
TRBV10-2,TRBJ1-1,CASSEIAGSEAFF
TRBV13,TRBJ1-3,CASSLGQLSGNTIYF
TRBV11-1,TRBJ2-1,CASSLAGSEQFF
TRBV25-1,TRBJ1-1,CASSAGTGAFVTEAFF
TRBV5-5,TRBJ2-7,CASSFFQDEQYF
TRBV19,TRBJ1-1,CASRGTGGPNTEAFF
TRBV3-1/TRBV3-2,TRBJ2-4,CASSPHTAKNIQYF